This passage covers 27 T cell receptor beta chains from one sample sequenced in a study of identical twins. One entry per CDR3 protein, called by TCRdb with MiXCR from the 5' RACE reads. The sample shows 120,000 to 150,000 distinct CDR3 sequences, roughly 3.3% of them seen only once. Sequencing input: memory T cells sorted from blood. Every receptor here comes from a man in his late teens or twenties in good health.

This clonotype appeared many times. V usage is TRBV7-4 and J usage is TRBJ2-3; D may be TRBD1 or TRBD2 (5 bases each). The V end lost 5 bases, the J end lost 6 bases, and 18 bases lay between the germline ends. The CDR3 runs to 15 residues. CDR1 and CDR2 from the germline V gene are SGHVT and SQSDAQ. The CDR3 sequence: CASSRDQPGQDTQYF. The DNA for the CDR3 is TGTGCCAGCAGCCGGGACCAACCCGGGCAGGATACGCAGTATTTT. Based on the CDR3 plus reference TRBV7-4 and TRBJ2-3, the full variable domain is GAGVSQSPRYKVAKRGRDVALRCDSISGHVTLYWYRQTLGQGSEVLTYSQSDAQRDKSGRPSGRFSAERPERSVSTLKIQRTEQGDSAVYLCASSRDQPGQDTQYFGPGTRLTVL.

This clonotype was picked up many times. The V gene is TRBV5-4, the J gene TRBJ2-5; no clear D gene. Trimming took 4 bases from V and 1 from J, leaving 14 bases between them. CDR1 is SGHNT, CDR2 YYREEE, per germline (reference sequence). The CDR3 is 15 residues long. The CDR3 sequence is CASSQGGVGQETQYF. The CDR3 DNA is TGTGCCAGCAGCCAAGGTGGCGTAGGCCAAGAGACCCAGTACTTC.

The table lists this clonotype with many counts. The chain employs TRBV5-1 and TRBJ2-5; TRBD2 aligns across 12 bases. Germline CDR1 SGHRS, CDR2 YFSETQ. Unmatched junction bases numbered 2, after V lost 4 bases and J lost 4 bases. The CDR3 contains 14 residues. The DNA for the CDR3 is TGCGCCAGCAGCCCGGGACTAGCGGGAGAGACCCAGTACTTC. Translating it yields CASSPGLAGETQYF.

This clonotype was found many times. J is TRBJ2-1 and V is TRBV5-1; 7 bases fit TRBD1. The CDR3 consists of 13 residues. V shed 3 bases and J 7 bases; nucleotides not matched to a gene: 4. CDR1 and CDR2 from the germline V gene are SGHRS and YFSETQ. The CDR3 sequence is CASSSGQVNEQFF. The CDR3 DNA is TGCGCCAGCAGCTCTGGACAGGTAAATGAGCAGTTCTTC. The variable domain in full, with the rest retrieved from reference TRBV5-1 and TRBJ2-1, is KAGVTQTPRYLIKTRGQQVTLSCSPISGHRSVSWYQQTPGQGLQFLFEYFSETQRNKGNFPGRFSGRQFSNSRSEMNVSTLELGDSALYLCASSSGQVNEQFFGPGTRLTVL.

This clonotype was counted ten times or more. This sequence joins TRBV20-1 and TRBJ1-5; D unclear. Trimming cost V 1 base and J 6 bases, with 13 bases left between them. The CDR3 is 14 residues long. Germline CDR1 is DFQATT and CDR2 is SNEGSKA (reference sequence). The CDR3 here is CSARASEGGQPQHF. DNA for the CDR3: TGCAGTGCTAGAGCGTCTGAGGGAGGTCAGCCCCAGCATTTT.

This clonotype was recorded at least ten times. The V and J genes are TRBV3-1 and TRBJ2-5; D ambiguous. CDR1 is LGHDT, CDR2 YNNKEL, per germline (reference sequence). V was pared by 0 bases and J by 5 bases, with 4 bases between. This CDR3 contains 12 residues. CDR3 protein: CASSQDVETQYF. As DNA, the CDR3 is TGTGCCAGCAGCCAAGATGTGGAGACCCAGTACTTC.

This clonotype has a count of ten or more. The chain couples TRBV7-6 to TRBJ2-7, with a weak D call TRBD1 (8 bases). Trimming took off 6 bases at V and 4 bases at J, with 19 bases between the two ends. CDR3 length: 15 amino acids. Germline V gives CDR1 SGHVS, CDR2 FNYEAQ. DNA of the CDR3: TGTGCCAGCAGACAGGGGGGGGAGGGCCGATACGAGCAGTACTTC. Translating gives CASRQGGEGRYEQYF.

In this sample, this clonotype turned up many times. The chain joins TRBV27 to TRBJ2-7, with 8 bases identical to TRBD2. With 8 bases clipped from V and 3 bases from J, the junction kept 3 bases outside the gene matches. This CDR3 region has 12 residues. Germline V gives CDR1 MNHEY, CDR2 SMNVEV (reference sequence). The CDR3: CASSTSGYEQYF. In DNA form, the CDR3 reads TGTGCCAGCTCTACTAGCGGCTACGAGCAGTACTTC.

This clonotype was recorded at least ten times. The chain couples TRBV28 to TRBJ1-3; TRBD1 matches at 8 bases. The CDR3 extends over 18 amino acids. The V segment lost 6 bases and the J segment 0 bases; nucleotides outside the gene matches: 13. Germline assignment: CDR1 MDHEN and CDR2 SYDVKM. In DNA, the CDR3 is TGTGCCAGCAGCACGCTTAGGACAGGGATTAACTCTGGAAACACCATATATTTT. Encoded protein: CASSTLRTGINSGNTIYF.

This clonotype was counted ten times or more. The genes are TRBV7-9 and TRBJ1-1, with D uncertain. Germline values: CDR1 SEHNR, CDR2 FQNEAQ (reference sequence). Trimming removed 5 bases at V and 1 base at J, with 5 bases between. This CDR3 comprises 12 residues. The CDR3 is CASSPSNTEAFF. In DNA, the CDR3 is TGTGCCAGCAGCCCCTCGAACACTGAAGCTTTCTTT.

This clonotype has ten or more counts. The J gene is TRBJ2-5, the V gene TRBV9; tentatively, D is TRBD2 (7 bases). Trimming took 4 bases from V and 5 from J, leaving 18 bases between them. Germline CDR1 is SGDLS and CDR2 is YYNGEE. CDR3 length: 15 amino acids. The CDR3 DNA reads TGTGCCAGCAGCCCTAGGGGGGGTTTACGGGAGACCCAGTACTTC. It is translated as CASSPRGGLRETQYF.

This clonotype was observed a handful of times. The chain joins TRBV11-2 to TRBJ1-1; 7 nucleotides align to TRBD1. This CDR3 has 20 residues. Germline CDR1 and CDR2: SGHAT and FQNNGV. Losses at the gene ends were 1 base for V and 1 base for J; bases not matched to a gene: 18. CDR3 in amino acids: CASSLVFVRAGGGSNTEAFF. The CDR3 DNA sequence: TGTGCCAGCAGCTTAGTATTCGTGCGGGCAGGGGGTGGCTCGAACACTGAAGCTTTCTTT. Variable domain in full (rest from reference TRBV11-2 and TRBJ1-1): EAGVAQSPRYKIIEKRQSVAFWCNPISGHATLYWYQQILGQGPKLLIQFQNNGVVDDSQLPKDRFSAERLKGVDSTLKIQPAKLEDSAVYLCASSLVFVRAGGGSNTEAFFGQGTRLTVV.

This clonotype was recorded at least ten times. The rearrangement joins TRBV12-3 or TRBV12-4 to TRBJ1-5; 7 bases agree with TRBD1. Losses at the gene ends were 5 bases for V and 6 bases for J; bases not matched to a gene: 7. The CDR3 length is 14 residues. The CDR3 DNA follows: TGTGCCAGCAGTGGGGGCCAGGGGGGTCAGCCCCAGCATTTT. Translated: CASSGGQGGQPQHF.

At least ten counts were recorded for this clonotype. This chain links TRBV12-3 or TRBV12-4 with TRBJ1-2; D is unclear. Trimming pared 3 bases from V and 0 bases from J, leaving 5 bases between. The CDR3 length is 13 residues. CDR3 loop: CASSFEANYGYTF. The CDR3 DNA is TGTGCCAGCAGTTTCGAAGCTAACTATGGCTACACCTTC.

In this sample, this clonotype turned up many times. This rearrangement joins TRBV7-9 to TRBJ2-3; TRBD2 might be the D (5 bases). Germline values: CDR1 SEHNR, CDR2 FQNEAQ (reference sequence). The CDR3 totals 14 residues. Trimming removed 2 bases from V and 5 bases from J, with 11 bases in between. CDR3 in amino acids: CASSLSGRGDTQYF. In DNA, the CDR3 is TGTGCCAGCAGCTTAAGCGGCCGAGGAGATACGCAGTATTTT.

This clonotype was counted ten times or more. The DNA of the CDR3 is TGTGCCAGCAGCTTAATCTGGGGAGGCGGTCAGCCCCAGCATTTT. This codes for CASSLIWGGGQPQHF. The chain employs TRBV7-2 and TRBJ1-5; unclear D gene. Per germline, CDR1 SGHTA and CDR2 FQGNSA. The CDR3 sequence is 15 residues long. Trimming pared 2 bases from V and 6 bases from J, leaving 14 bases between.

This clonotype was observed many times. The V call is TRBV28, the J call TRBJ1-6; TRBD1 matches 7 bases. The CDR3 is made up of 14 amino acids. Trimming at V came to 6 bases and at J to 8 bases, leaving 7 bases not matched to a gene. The germline gives CDR1 MDHEN, CDR2 SYDVKM. The CDR3 sequence: CASRDQGGYSPLHF. CDR3 nucleotide sequence: TGTGCCAGCAGAGATCAGGGGGGTTATTCACCCCTCCACTTT.

This clonotype was seen ten or more times. The chain joins TRBV19 to TRBJ2-1, with TRBD2 matching 7 bases. The J segment lost 4 bases and the V segment lost 11 bases, leaving 14 bases of the junction unmatched. The germline V gene has CDR1 LNHDA and CDR2 SQIVND (reference sequence). The CDR3 totals 15 residues. The CDR3 loop is CAVQEAGTRYNEQFF. CDR3 sequence (DNA): TGTGCCGTCCAAGAAGCGGGAACCCGTTACAATGAGCAGTTCTTC.

Many counts were recorded for this clonotype. The V call is TRBV10-3, the J call TRBJ1-2; D is possibly TRBD1 (5 bases). Deletions cut 10 bases from V and 0 bases from J, with 18 bases between. The CDR3 contains 15 residues. Germline V gives CDR1 ENHRY, CDR2 SYGVKD. In nucleotides, the CDR3 is TGTGCCACCCGGTTAGGGGCCTTAGCTAACTATGGCTACACCTTC. Protein: CATRLGALANYGYTF.

The table lists this clonotype with many counts. The chain uses TRBV27 and TRBJ2-5, with 14 nucleotides matching TRBD2. V shed 5 bases, J shed 0 bases, and the junction held 5 bases outside the gene matches. The CDR3 has 17 residues. Germline V gene data show CDR1 as MNHEY and CDR2 as SMNVEV (reference sequence). CDR3 in amino acids: CASSPGLAGVNQETQYF. DNA of the CDR3: TGTGCCAGCAGTCCGGGACTAGCGGGAGTGAACCAAGAGACCCAGTACTTC.

This clonotype was recorded many times. J is TRBJ1-5 and V is TRBV7-8; no firm D call. In germline, CDR1 is SGHVS, CDR2 FQNEAQ. The CDR3 consists of 14 residues. V was cut by 1 base and J by 7 bases, with 11 bases left in between. The CDR3 DNA follows: TGTGCCAGCAGCTTAGACGCCAGGATACAGCCCCAGCATTTT. It is translated as CASSLDARIQPQHF.

This clonotype was counted ten times or more. The chain is built from TRBV18 and TRBJ2-5; 8 positions agree with TRBD1. Per the germline V gene, CDR1 is KGHSH and CDR2 is LQKENI. The CDR3 runs to 16 residues. V shed 4 bases, J shed 0 bases, and the junction held 7 bases outside the gene matches. CDR3 region: CASSRRTGQYQETQYF. For the CDR3, the DNA is TGTGCCAGCTCACGACGGACAGGGCAGTACCAAGAGACCCAGTACTTC. The whole variable domain, remainder taken from reference TRBV18 and TRBJ2-5, is NAGVMQNPRHLVRRRGQEARLRCSPMKGHSHVYWYRQLPEEGLKFMVYLQKENIIDESGMPKERFSAEFPKEGPSILRIQQVVRGDSAAYFCASSRRTGQYQETQYFGPGTRLLVL.

This clonotype was recorded many times. This chain links TRBV12-3 or TRBV12-4 with TRBJ2-7; D is uncertain. V lost 3 bases and J lost 2, with 11 bases in between. The CDR3 runs to 14 residues. The chain's CDR3 is CASSFEDGPYEQYF. Here the CDR3 DNA reads TGTGCCAGCAGTTTCGAAGACGGACCCTACGAGCAGTACTTC.

The rearrangement joins TRBV24-1 to TRBJ2-4, with D unresolved. The CDR3 length is 17 residues. Trimming stripped 2 bases from V and 0 bases from J, with 13 bases between. The germline CDR1 and CDR2 sequences are KGHDR and SFDVKD. In DNA form, the CDR3 reads TGTGCCACCAGTGATTGGAAAGATCCACTAGCCAAAAACATTCAGTACTTC. Protein product: CATSDWKDPLAKNIQYF.

This clonotype was counted ten times or more. The genes are TRBV20-1 and TRBJ2-5, with D possibly being TRBD2 (5 bases). Trimming removed 3 bases from V and 3 bases from J, with 14 bases in between. Germline values: CDR1 DFQATT, CDR2 SNEGSKA (reference sequence). The CDR3 consists of 14 residues. CDR3 DNA sequence: TGCAGTGCTAGCCTCCGCGACGGGAAAGAGACCCAGTACTTC. It specifies CSASLRDGKETQYF.

This clonotype has ten or more counts. This chain connects TRBV20-1 to TRBJ2-5; 11 bases are a match to TRBD1. J lost 2 bases, V lost 6 bases, and 8 bases had no gene match. The V gene's germline CDR1 is DFQATT and CDR2 SNEGSKA (reference sequence). The CDR3 has 15 amino acids. Here the CDR3 reads CSANGQGAFQETQYF. In nucleotides, the CDR3 is TGCAGTGCCAACGGACAGGGGGCCTTTCAAGAGACCCAGTACTTC.

This clonotype was recorded at least ten times. V usage is TRBV7-2 and J usage is TRBJ1-2, with 8 bases aligning to TRBD1. Germline CDR1 is SGHTA and CDR2 is FQGNSA. CDR3 length equals 16 residues. V dropped 0 bases and J dropped 6; count of bases not matched to a gene: 9. This CDR3 reads CASSLALGQGRDGYTF. The CDR3 DNA is TGTGCCAGCAGCTTAGCGCTAGGACAGGGCCGAGATGGCTACACCTTC.